The 22 T cell receptor beta chains listed next were all sequenced from one sample in a study of OX40 agonist ivuxolimab in advanced cancers. Clones were read by immunoSEQ multiplex PCR, and TCRdb kept only the in-frame ones, dropping some. Of about 12,000 clones in the sample, about three quarters were seen once. Sequenced here: CD4+ or CD8+ T cells sorted from blood, sampled in a trial of the OX40 agonist ivuxolimab. The source is an adult with an advanced solid tumor such as melanoma, head and neck, liver or kidney cancer.

The chain recombines TRBV11-2 with TRBJ2-7; possibly TRBD1 for D (6 bases). The CDR3 is 15 residues long. Trimming took 3 bases from V and 3 from J, leaving 15 bases between them. The V gene's germline CDR1 is SGHAT and CDR2 FQNNGV. As DNA, the CDR3 is TGTGCCAGCAGCTTGGGATGGACAGAATACTACGAGCAGTACTTC. Its protein is CASSLGWTEYYEQYF.

V and J are TRBV28 and TRBJ2-7; D not resolved. CDR1 is MDHEN and CDR2 is SYDVKM in the germline V gene. V dropped 4 bases and J dropped 3 bases, with 16 bases sitting between them. This CDR3 is built from 15 residues. CDR3 protein: CASSSIDHSSYEQYF. DNA of the CDR3: TGTGCCAGCAGTTCCATCGACCACTCTAGCTACGAGCAGTACTTC.

The chain uses TRBV5-8 and TRBJ1-1; perhaps TRBD1 as D (5 bases). Trimming took 5 bases from V and 6 from J, leaving 17 bases between them. The germline CDR1 and CDR2 sequences are SGHTS and YDEGEE. There are 14 residues in the CDR3. As DNA, the CDR3 is TGTGCCAGCAGACTTACAGGTGTCCGGCCTGAAGCTTTCTTT. It codes for CASRLTGVRPEAFF.

This clone turned up a few times. The rearrangement links TRBV7-2 to TRBJ2-7, with 8 bases fitting TRBD1. After removal of 5 bases from V and 2 bases from J, the junction contained 8 bases not matched to a gene. Germline V gene lookup returns CDR1 SGHTA and CDR2 FQGNSA. This CDR3 is built from 15 residues. In DNA, the CDR3 is TGTGCCAGCAGCCCCCGGACAGGGTTCACCTACGAGCAGTACTTC. It codes for CASSPRTGFTYEQYF.

The chain employs TRBV19 and TRBJ2-7; D is possibly TRBD2 (5 bases). V shed 0 bases and J shed 3 bases, with 6 bases lying between them. Germline V lookup: CDR1 LNHDA, CDR2 SQIVND (reference sequence). The CDR3 consists of 13 residues. The CDR3 DNA reads TGTGCCAGTAGTATAGATCGGGGCTACGAGCAGTACTTC. Its protein is CASSIDRGYEQYF.

The sample holds one count of this clone. The rearrangement uses TRBV28 and TRBJ2-5, with TRBD2 matching 8 bases. The DNA matches TRBJ2-7 better at its end, which makes the J call doubtful. CDR1 and CDR2 (germline): MDHEN, SYDVKM. This CDR3 is 14 amino acids long. CDR3 DNA: TGTGCCAGCAGTTTAGTTGCGGGAGGCTACGAGCAGTACTTC. Translated, it gives CASSLVAGGYEQYF.

The CDR3 protein is CASRLNSPGGDASYNEQFF. CDR3 DNA: TGTGCAAGTCGCTTAAACTCTCCAGGCGGGGACGCCTCCTACAATGAGCAGTTCTTC. This chain connects TRBV12-2 to TRBJ2-1; TRBD2 is the table's D call, not checked against the DNA. TRBV12-2 is termed a pseudogene. This CDR3 spans 19 amino acids.

This chain uses TRBV30 with TRBJ2-5; 10 nucleotides match TRBD2. Germline CDR1 GTSNPN, CDR2 SVGIG (reference sequence). V was pared by 5 bases and J by 5 bases, with 5 bases of the junction left unmatched. The CDR3 runs to 13 residues. The CDR3 spells CAWEGLALETQYF. As DNA, the CDR3 is TGTGCCTGGGAGGGACTAGCGTTGGAGACCCAGTACTTC.

CDR3 coding DNA: TGTGCCAGCAGCTTAGAAGGGTGGAAAGAGACCCAGTACTTC. It specifies CASSLEGWKETQYF. The V call is TRBV7-9, the J call TRBJ2-5; the D is unclear. The CDR3 totals 14 residues. V gave up 1 base and J gave up 3 bases, with 9 bases separating them. The germline V gene has CDR1 SEHNR and CDR2 FQNEAQ (reference sequence).

This clone was detected a few times. This sequence joins TRBV9 and TRBJ2-1; no reliable D call. The CDR3 is made up of 14 amino acids. Germline V gene sequence: CDR1 SGDLS, CDR2 YYNGEE. Trimming removed 0 bases from V and 6 bases from J, with 10 bases in between. CDR3 DNA: TGTGCCAGCAGCGTAGCTTTGGCAAGCAATGAGCAGTTCTTC. The encoded protein is CASSVALASNEQFF. The whole variable domain, filled in from reference TRBV9 and TRBJ2-1, reads DSGVTQTPKHLITATGQRVTLRCSPRSGDLSVYWYQQSLDQGLQFLIQYYNGEERAKGNILERFSAQQFPDLHSELNLSSLELGDSALYFCASSVALASNEQFFGPGTRLTVL.

This clone has only a few counts. The chain has TRBV6-5 and TRBJ2-2; D may be TRBD2 (6 bases). This CDR3 region has 13 residues. Trimming removed 11 bases from V and 2 bases from J, with 12 bases in between. Germline V gene lookup returns CDR1 MNHEY and CDR2 SVGAGI. For the CDR3, the DNA is TGTGCCCTGCGGGGCGTAAACACCGGGGAGCTGTTTTTT. As protein: CALRGVNTGELFF.

The V gene is TRBV20-1, the J gene TRBJ2-2; D gene ambiguous. CDR3 length equals 11 residues. Per germline, CDR1 DFQATT and CDR2 SNEGSKA (reference sequence). The V end lost 6 bases, the J end lost 7 bases, and 9 bases lay between the germline ends. CDR3 sequence reads: CSATYYGELFF. The CDR3 region has the DNA TGCAGTGCGACTTACTACGGGGAGCTGTTTTTT.

V is TRBV2 and J is TRBJ2-1; TRBD1 might be the D (6 bases). The CDR3 extends over 10 amino acids. The germline gives CDR1 SNHLY, CDR2 FYNNEI. V was pared by 8 bases and J by 9 bases, with 8 bases between. CDR3 sequence: CASEGVEQFF. In DNA, the CDR3 is TGTGCCAGCGAGGGGGTTGAGCAGTTCTTC.

V usage is TRBV11-2 and J usage is TRBJ2-7; D gene uncertain. This CDR3 comprises 12 residues. The V end was cut by 1 base, the J end by 1 base, with 2 bases between. Germline CDR1 SGHAT, CDR2 FQNNGV. The CDR3 here is CASSLVSYEQYF. The CDR3 DNA follows: TGTGCCAGCAGCTTAGTTTCCTACGAGCAGTACTTC.

This clone was counted a few times. The chain recombines TRBV6-5 with TRBJ1-1; no reliable D call. Trimming pared 6 bases from V and 0 bases from J, leaving 8 bases between. The CDR3 consists of 13 residues. Germline V gives CDR1 MNHEY, CDR2 SVGAGI. CDR3: CASRGSMNTEAFF. DNA of the CDR3: TGTGCCAGCAGGGGCAGCATGAACACTGAAGCTTTCTTT.

The gene calls are TRBV18 and TRBJ2-1; D possibly corresponds to TRBD1 (6 bases). Germline V lookup: CDR1 KGHSH, CDR2 LQKENI. The CDR3 is 17 residues long. Deletions cut 5 bases from V and 4 bases from J, with 21 bases between. The CDR3 DNA follows: TGTGCCAGCTCATACCGGGACATAGGCCCTATATACAATGAGCAGTTCTTC. This encodes CASSYRDIGPIYNEQFF.

The rearrangement links TRBV5-5 to TRBJ1-2; TRBD1 aligns across 8 bases. Germline CDR1 is SGHKS and CDR2 is YYEKEE (reference sequence). The CDR3 length is 14 residues. V dropped 1 base and J dropped 4; count of bases not matched to a gene: 3. In DNA, the CDR3 is TGTGCCAGCAGCTTGTACGACAGGGGCTATGGCTACACCTTC. This encodes CASSLYDRGYGYTF.

This clone came up once. The V and J genes are TRBV6-7 and TRBJ2-2, with 9 positions matching TRBD2. TRBV6-7 is classed as an ORF, of uncertain function. There are 16 residues in the CDR3. V lost 4 bases and J lost 1; bases outside the gene matches: 4. CDR3 in amino acids: CASSSSGTQNTGELFF. CDR3 sequence (DNA): TGTGCCAGCAGTTCTAGCGGGACACAGAACACCGGGGAGCTGTTTTTT.

The chain's CDR3 is CASSLSAYNEQFF. The CDR3 DNA reads TGTGCCAGCAGCTTAAGCGCGTACAATGAGCAGTTCTTC. The chain joins TRBV7-3 to TRBJ2-1; D remains ambiguous. V lost 1 base, J lost 4 bases, and 5 bases lay in between. CDR1 and CDR2 (germline): SGHTA, FQGTGA. The CDR3 covers 13 residues.

The chain is built from TRBV19 and TRBJ2-7, with unresolved D. Germline assignment: CDR1 LNHDA and CDR2 SQIVND (reference sequence). This CDR3 has 13 residues. Trimming stripped 6 bases from V and 3 bases from J, with 12 bases between. Written as DNA, the CDR3 is TGTGCCAGTAGCCCCCATGGAAACTACGAGCAGTACTTC. Protein sequence: CASSPHGNYEQYF.

About this clone: The junction shows a germline mismatch at one end, possibly a read error. The chain joins TRBV7-7 to TRBJ2-7; 8 bases line up with TRBD2. This CDR3 region has 15 residues. The germline V gene encodes CDR1 SSHAT and CDR2 FNYEAQ (reference sequence). The CDR3 nucleotides are TGTGCTAGCAGCCTCTTCAGCGGGGGACCCTACGAGCAGTACTTC. Translating gives CASSLFSGGPYEQYF.

The chain has TRBV25-1 and TRBJ2-3; 7 bases map to TRBD2. Germline assignment: CDR1 MGHDK and CDR2 SYGVNS. The junction had 15 bases not matched to a gene; V was cut back by 2 bases and J by 13 bases. This CDR3 has 15 amino acids. In DNA, the CDR3 is TGTGCCAGCAGTGAAGAGGTCGGGGCCTCGGGGGGTGAGTATTTT. It specifies CASSEEVGASGGEYF.